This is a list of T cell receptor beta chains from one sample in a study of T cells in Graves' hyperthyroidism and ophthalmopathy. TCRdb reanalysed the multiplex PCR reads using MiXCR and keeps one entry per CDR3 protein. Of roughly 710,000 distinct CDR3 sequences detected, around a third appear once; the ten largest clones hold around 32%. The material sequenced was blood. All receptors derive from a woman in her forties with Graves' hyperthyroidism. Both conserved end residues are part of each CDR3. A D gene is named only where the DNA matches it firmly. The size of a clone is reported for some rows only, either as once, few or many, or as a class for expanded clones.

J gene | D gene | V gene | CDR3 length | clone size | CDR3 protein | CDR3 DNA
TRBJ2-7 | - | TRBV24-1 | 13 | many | CATSGGGIGEQYF | TGTGCCACCAGCGGGGGTGGTATCGGTGAGCAGTACTTC
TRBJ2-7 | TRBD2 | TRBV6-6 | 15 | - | CASSTSGYIRYEQYF | TGTGCCAGCAGTACTAGCGGCTATATTCGTTACGAGCAGTACTTC
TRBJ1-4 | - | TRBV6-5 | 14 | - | CASSYGRESEKLFF | TGTGCCAGCAGTTATGGAAGGGAGAGCGAAAAACTGTTTTTT
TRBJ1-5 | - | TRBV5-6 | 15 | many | CASSLSIGSNQPQHF | TGTGCCAGCAGCTTAAGTATAGGAAGCAATCAGCCCCAGCATTTT
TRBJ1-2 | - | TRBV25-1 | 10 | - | CASENYGYTF | TGTGCCAGCGAGAACTATGGCTACACCTTC
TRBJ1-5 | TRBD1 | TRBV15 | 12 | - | CATSSRQGAQHF | TGTGCCACCAGCAGCAGACAGGGAGCCCAGCATTTT
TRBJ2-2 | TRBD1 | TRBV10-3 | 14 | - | CASSTGGEAGELFF | TGTGCCAGCAGCACAGGGGGAGAAGCCGGGGAGCTGTTTTTT
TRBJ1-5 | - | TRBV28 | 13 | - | CASSLPSWQPQHF | TGTGCCAGCAGTTTACCCTCTTGGCAGCCCCAGCATTTT
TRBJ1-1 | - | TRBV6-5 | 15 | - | CASSSSGVGNTEAFF | TGTGCCAGCAGTTCTTCAGGGGTGGGGAACACTGAAGCTTTCTTT
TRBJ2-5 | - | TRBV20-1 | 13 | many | CSAYGTYEETQYF | TGCAGTGCTTACGGGACTTATGAAGAGACCCAGTACTTC
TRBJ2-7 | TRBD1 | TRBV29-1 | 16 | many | CSVESEGALDSYEQYF | TGCAGCGTTGAGTCCGAGGGGGCATTAGACTCCTACGAGCAGTACTTC
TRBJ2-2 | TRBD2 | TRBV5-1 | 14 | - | CATLAGLNTGELFF | TGTGCCACGCTAGCGGGATTGAACACCGGGGAGCTGTTTTTT
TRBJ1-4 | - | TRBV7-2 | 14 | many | CASSLGLGPEKLFF | TGTGCCAGCAGCTTGGGCCTGGGCCCCGAAAAACTGTTTTTT
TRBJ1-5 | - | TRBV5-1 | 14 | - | CASGLDGRDQPQHF | TGCGCCAGCGGCTTGGATGGAAGGGATCAGCCCCAGCATTTT
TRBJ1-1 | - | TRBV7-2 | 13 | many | CASSLKRNTEAFF | TGTGCCAGCAGCTTAAAACGGAACACTGAAGCTTTCTTT
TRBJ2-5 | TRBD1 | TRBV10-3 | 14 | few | CASSSTGATETQYF | TGTGCCAGCAGTTCGACAGGGGCAACGGAGACCCAGTACTTC
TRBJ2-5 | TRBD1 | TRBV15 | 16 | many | CATSRDPGQGEETQYF | TGTGCCACCAGCAGGGACCCTGGACAGGGGGAAGAGACCCAGTACTTC
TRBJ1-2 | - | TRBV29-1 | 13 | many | CSVGHRDDYGYTF | TGCAGCGTCGGACACAGGGACGACTATGGCTACACCTTC
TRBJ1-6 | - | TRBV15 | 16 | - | CATSAQGLEINSPLHF | TGTGCCACCTCCGCCCAGGGCCTAGAAATTAATTCACCCCTCCACTTT
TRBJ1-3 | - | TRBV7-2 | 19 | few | CASSLGSRGRRVSGNTIYF | TGTGCCAGCAGCTTAGGTTCCCGGGGGAGGCGTGTCTCTGGAAACACCATATATTTT
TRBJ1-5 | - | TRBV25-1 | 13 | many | CASSEKGGQPQHF | TGTGCCAGCAGTGAAAAGGGAGGTCAGCCCCAGCATTTT
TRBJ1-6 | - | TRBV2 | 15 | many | CASTVQGPYNSPLHF | TGTGCCAGCACAGTCCAGGGGCCCTATAATTCACCCCTCCACTTT
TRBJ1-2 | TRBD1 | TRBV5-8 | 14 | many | CASSWTGSDYGYTF | TGTGCCAGCAGCTGGACAGGGAGTGACTATGGCTACACCTTC
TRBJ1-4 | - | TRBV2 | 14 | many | CASIPGSTNEKLFF | TGTGCCAGCATACCAGGATCCACTAATGAAAAACTGTTTTTT
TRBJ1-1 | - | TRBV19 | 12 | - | CASQSGFGEAFF | TGTGCCAGTCAATCAGGATTTGGGGAAGCTTTCTTT
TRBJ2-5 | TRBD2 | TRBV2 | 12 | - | CANIAGKETQYF | TGTGCCAACATAGCGGGGAAAGAGACCCAGTACTTC
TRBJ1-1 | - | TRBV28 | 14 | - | CATLTGWGNTEAFF | TGTGCCACCTTGACAGGTTGGGGAAACACTGAAGCTTTCTTT
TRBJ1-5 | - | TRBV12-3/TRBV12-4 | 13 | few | CASTRHEGQPQHF | TGTGCCAGCACTAGACACGAGGGGCAGCCCCAGCATTTT
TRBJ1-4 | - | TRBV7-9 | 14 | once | CASSRGAFNEKLFF | TGTGCCAGCAGCCGAGGGGCCTTTAATGAAAAACTGTTTTTT
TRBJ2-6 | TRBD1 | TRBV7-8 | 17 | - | CASSYRGQGTGANVLTF | TGTGCCAGCAGCTACCGGGGACAGGGGACTGGGGCCAACGTCCTGACTTTC
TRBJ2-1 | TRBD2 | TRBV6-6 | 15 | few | CASSYTASGSNEQFF | TGTGCCAGCAGTTACACGGCTAGCGGGAGCAATGAGCAGTTCTTC
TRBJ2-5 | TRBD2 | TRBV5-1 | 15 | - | CASAPTSGVGETQYF | TGCGCCAGCGCACCGACTAGCGGGGTGGGAGAGACCCAGTACTTC
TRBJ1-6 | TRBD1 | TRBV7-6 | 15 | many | CASSLSGGGNSPLHF | TGTGCCAGCAGCTTATCAGGGGGTGGTAATTCACCCCTCCACTTT
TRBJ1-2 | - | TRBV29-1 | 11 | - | CSARKGYGYTF | TGCAGCGCCCGTAAAGGCTATGGCTACACCTTC
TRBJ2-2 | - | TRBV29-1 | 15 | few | CSVERSQAGTGELFF | TGCAGCGTCGAGAGGAGCCAGGCGGGCACCGGGGAGCTGTTTTTT
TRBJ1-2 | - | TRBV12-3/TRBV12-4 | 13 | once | CASTTQAVYGYTF | TGTGCCAGCACCACCCAGGCCGTCTATGGCTACACCTTC
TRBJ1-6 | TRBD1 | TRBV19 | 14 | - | CASRPGTENSPLHF | TGTGCCAGTAGGCCCGGGACAGAGAATTCACCCCTCCACTTT
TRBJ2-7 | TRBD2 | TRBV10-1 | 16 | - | CASSLAPSGTSDQQYF | TGTGCCAGCAGCTTAGCGCCTAGCGGGACCTCGGATCAGCAGTACTTC
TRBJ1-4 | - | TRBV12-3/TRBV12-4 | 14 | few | CASRFLGRNEKLFF | TGTGCCAGCAGGTTTTTGGGGAGGAATGAAAAACTGTTTTTT
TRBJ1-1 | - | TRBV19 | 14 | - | CASNRAAGRTEAFF | TGTGCCAGTAATCGGGCAGCAGGGCGGACTGAAGCTTTCTTT
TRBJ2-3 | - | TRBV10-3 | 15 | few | CAVNVGDPGADTQYF | TGTGCCGTCAACGTAGGGGACCCAGGAGCGGATACGCAGTATTTT
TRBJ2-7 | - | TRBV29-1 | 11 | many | CSVEEGFEQYF | TGCAGCGTTGAAGAGGGTTTCGAGCAGTACTTC
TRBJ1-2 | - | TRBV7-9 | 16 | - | CASSPRGTRGYGGYTF | TGTGCCAGCAGCCCCCGGGGGACGAGGGGCTACGGTGGCTACACCTTC
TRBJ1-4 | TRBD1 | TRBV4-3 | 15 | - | CASSQPDRGYEKLFF | TGCGCCAGCAGCCAACCGGACAGGGGGTACGAAAAACTGTTTTTT
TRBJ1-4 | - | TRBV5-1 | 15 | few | CASSLADSPPEKLFF | TGCGCCAGCAGCTTGGCTGACAGCCCTCCAGAAAAACTGTTTTTT
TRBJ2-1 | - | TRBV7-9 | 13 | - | CASSLFTHNEQFF | TGTGCCAGCAGCTTATTTACTCACAATGAGCAGTTCTTC
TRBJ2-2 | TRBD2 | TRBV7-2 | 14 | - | CASQRGGRTGELFF | TGTGCCAGCCAACGGGGGGGCCGCACCGGGGAGCTGTTTTTT
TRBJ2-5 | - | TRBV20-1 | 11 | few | CSARLLETQYF | TGCAGTGCTAGACTCCTAGAGACCCAGTACTTC
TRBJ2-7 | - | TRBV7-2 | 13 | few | CASSPLGVNEQYF | TGTGCCAGCAGCCCCCTCGGAGTGAACGAGCAGTACTTC
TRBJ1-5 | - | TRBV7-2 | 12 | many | CASSPAGQPQHF | TGTGCCAGCAGCCCAGCAGGACAGCCCCAGCATTTT
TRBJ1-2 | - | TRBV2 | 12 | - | CASSYGQYGYTF | TGTGCCAGCAGTTACGGCCAATATGGCTACACCTTC
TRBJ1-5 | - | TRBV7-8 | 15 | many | CASSLARARNQPQHF | TGTGCCAGCAGCTTAGCCAGGGCGAGGAATCAGCCCCAGCATTTT
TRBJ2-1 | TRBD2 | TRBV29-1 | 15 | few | CSGVTSGTFTNEQFF | TGCAGCGGTGTGACTAGCGGGACTTTCACCAATGAGCAGTTCTTC